The sequence of this T cell receptor (beta chain) was determined in a study of T cells in localized non-small cell lung cancer. The V end lost 4 bases, the J end lost 2 bases, and 11 bases lay between the germline ends. The CDR3 has 14 amino acids. Germline CDR1 LNHDA, CDR2 SQIVND (reference sequence). Clones were read by immunoSEQ multiplex PCR, and TCRdb kept only the in-frame ones, dropping some. Found here are tens of thousands of clones, less than 95% of them singletons; the top ten hold over 9.5%. To note about this clone: The antigen remains unidentified.

General study findings and limits: Heterogeneity cannot be ruled out, as sequencing used one tumor region only. Across samples, adjacent lung featured a median around 56 of the top 100 tumor clones. T cell clonality was highest in uninvolved adjacent lung, above tumor.

The rearrangement joins TRBV19 to TRBJ1-1; maybe TRBD1 (6 bases). The TCR comes from a female donor over 55 with stage II lung adenocarcinoma. The sample in question was peripheral blood mononuclear cells, obtained before any cancer treatment. The chain's CDR3 is CASSRGQPNTEAFF. The CDR3 coding sequence is TGTGCCAGTAGTAGAGGACAGCCCAACACTGAAGCTTTCTTT. The full variable domain, in which reference TRBV19 and TRBJ1-1 provide the parts outside the CDR3, is DGGITQSPKYLFRKEGQNVTLSCEQNLNHDAMYWYRQDPGQGLRLIYYSQIVNDFQKGDIAEGYSVSREKKESFPLTVTSAQKNPTAFYLCASSRGQPNTEAFFGQGTRLTVV.